These 8 T cell receptor beta chains were sequenced from one sample in a study of blood T cell repertoires in COVID-19. The method was immunoSEQ multiplex PCR; TCRdb's version includes in-frame clones alone and lacks a portion of them. The sample lists about 59,000 clones, around four fifths seen once, with about 15% in the top ten. Specimen: peripheral blood. The receptor source for this set is a woman aged 70 to 79 with acute or convalescent COVID-19.

This rearrangement joins TRBV30 to TRBJ2-1; TRBD1 agrees at 8 bases. CDR1 is GTSNPN, CDR2 SVGIG, per germline (reference sequence). This CDR3 is 14 amino acids long. The trim removed 3 bases at V and 9 bases at J, leaving 10 bases unmatched. CDR3 bases: TGTGCCTGGAGAGGAGACGGACAGGGAGGTGAGCAGTTCTTC. Protein product: CAWRGDGQGGEQFF. The complete variable domain, with remaining parts taken from reference TRBV30 and TRBJ2-1, reads SQTIHQWPATLVQPVGSPLSLECTVEGTSNPNLYWYRQAAGRGLQLLFYSVGIGQISSEVPQNLSASRPQDRQFILSSKKLLLSDSGFYLCAWRGDGQGGEQFFGPGTRLTVL.

V and J are TRBV7-9 and TRBJ2-1; 11 bases align to TRBD2. CDR3 length equals 16 residues. With 6 bases clipped from V and 4 bases from J, the junction kept 8 bases outside the gene matches. The germline gives CDR1 SEHNR, CDR2 FQNEAQ (reference sequence). The CDR3 sequence: CASRPRTSGRYNEQFF. For the CDR3, the DNA is TGTGCCAGCAGGCCCCGAACTAGCGGGAGATACAATGAGCAGTTCTTC.

This clone was seen only a few times. The DNA of the CDR3 is TGTGCCAGCAGCCCAGGCGGGGGGAGGGTTCGAACAGATACGCAGTATTTT. It yields the protein CASSPGGGRVRTDTQYF. This sequence joins TRBV11-3 and TRBJ2-3, with 8 positions matching TRBD2. The V segment lost 5 bases and the J segment 3 bases; nucleotides outside the gene matches: 13. CDR1 is SGHNT, CDR2 YENEEA, per germline. The CDR3 contains 17 residues.

The chain carries TRBV7-9 and TRBJ1-1, with D possibly matching TRBD1 (5 bases). The CDR3 has 14 amino acids. The germline V gene encodes CDR1 SEHNR and CDR2 FQNEAQ (reference sequence). V was trimmed by 8 bases and J by 5 bases, leaving 18 bases between them. In DNA, the CDR3 is TGTGCCAGCTCCCTCTCGGGGGTAGGGACTGAAGCTTTCTTT. Its translation: CASSLSGVGTEAFF.

This clone occurred a few times. The rearrangement joins TRBV5-1 to TRBJ2-5; TRBD1 agrees at 7 bases. Germline CDR1 SGHRS, CDR2 YFSETQ. Unmatched junction bases numbered 3, after V lost 2 bases and J lost 5 bases. The CDR3 sequence is 13 residues long. The CDR3 DNA sequence: TGCGCCAGCAGCTTACAGGGGTGGGAGACCCAGTACTTC. It is translated as CASSLQGWETQYF.

The V and J genes are TRBV28 and TRBJ2-6; 9 bases match TRBD1. The CDR3 length is 17 residues. Unmatched junction bases numbered 6, after V lost 6 bases and J lost 0 bases. Looked up from germline, CDR1 is MDHEN and CDR2 is SYDVKM. CDR3: CASRGTGSLSGANVLTF. The CDR3 nucleotides are TGTGCCAGCAGGGGGACAGGGAGTCTCTCTGGGGCCAACGTCCTGACTTTC.

The genes are TRBV5-5 and TRBJ1-1; 11 nucleotides line up with TRBD1. J was trimmed by 6 bases and V by 4 bases; bases with no gene match: 8. Per germline, CDR1 SGHKS and CDR2 YYEKEE (reference sequence). This CDR3 region has 15 residues. The CDR3 DNA sequence: TGTGCCAGCAGCCCTCGGGACAGGGGGGTGGCTGAAGCTTTCTTT. Translation: CASSPRDRGVAEAFF.

This clone came up once. The genes are TRBV2 and TRBJ1-4; perhaps TRBD1 as D (5 bases). V was pared by 8 bases and J by 8 bases, with 21 bases between. Germline assignment: CDR1 SNHLY and CDR2 FYNNEI. The CDR3 is 15 amino acids. CDR3 nucleotides: TGTGCCAGCGAGTTTTCAGGGTTACGGAACGAAAAACTGTTTTTT. Translated, it gives CASEFSGLRNEKLFF.